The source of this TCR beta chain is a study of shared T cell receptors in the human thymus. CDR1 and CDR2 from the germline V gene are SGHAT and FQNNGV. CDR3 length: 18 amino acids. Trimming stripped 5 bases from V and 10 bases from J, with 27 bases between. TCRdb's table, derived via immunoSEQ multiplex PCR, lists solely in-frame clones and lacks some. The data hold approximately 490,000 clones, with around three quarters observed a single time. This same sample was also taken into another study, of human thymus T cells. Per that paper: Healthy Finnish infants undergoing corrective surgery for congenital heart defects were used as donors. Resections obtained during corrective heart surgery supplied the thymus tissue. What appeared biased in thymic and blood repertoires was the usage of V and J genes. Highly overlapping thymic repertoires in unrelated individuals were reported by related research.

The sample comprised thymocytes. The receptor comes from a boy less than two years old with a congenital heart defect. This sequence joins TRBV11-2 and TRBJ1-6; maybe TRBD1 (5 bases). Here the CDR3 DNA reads TGTGCCAGCAGCCCCCGTGCAGAAGTATGGGGCAATGGGTCACCCCTCCACTTT. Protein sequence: CASSPRAEVWGNGSPLHF.